This TCR beta chain comes out of a study of cytomegalovirus exposure and HLA in healthy donors. General study results and limits: Immune exposure information available was restricted to CMV serostatus. Both high specificity and high sensitivity reportedly marked the classifier's diagnosis of cytomegalovirus status. Productive status was seen about 90% or about 30% of the time for most TCR beta V segments in an earlier analysis.

Of note for this clone: The antigen is unknown.

PCR primers comprised 60 Vbeta and 13 Jbeta primers. Sequencing was performed with immunoSEQ multiplex PCR; in TCRdb, only in-frame clones are kept and a portion is missing. The table has 100,000 or so clones, roughly 73% seen once; the top ten hold over 7%. At collection, donors were nominally healthy, but unrecorded immune exposures were probable. This CDR3 comprises 12 residues. CDR1 is SNHLY and CDR2 is FYNNEI in the germline V gene. The germline V and J ends were trimmed by 4 bases and 3 bases, with 5 bases remaining between them. The V gene is TRBV2, the J gene TRBJ2-3; D gene uncertain. This receptor was obtained from a middle-aged woman in good health and CMV-seropositive. Sequenced sample: PBMCs. The CDR3: CASSALTDTQYF. The CDR3 region has the DNA TGTGCCAGCAGTGCCCTTACAGATACGCAGTATTTT.